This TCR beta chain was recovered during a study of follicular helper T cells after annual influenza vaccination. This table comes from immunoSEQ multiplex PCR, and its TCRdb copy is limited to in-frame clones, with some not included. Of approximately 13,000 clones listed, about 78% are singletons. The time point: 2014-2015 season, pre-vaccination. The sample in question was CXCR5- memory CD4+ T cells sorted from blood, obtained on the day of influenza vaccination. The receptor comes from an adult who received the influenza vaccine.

The CDR3: CASSLTGTSGGTTQYF. As DNA, the CDR3 is TGTGCCAGCAGCCTAACCGGGACTAGCGGGGGTACGACCCAGTACTTC. This sequence joins TRBV5-6 and TRBJ2-5, with TRBD2 matching 14 bases. CDR1 and CDR2 from the germline V gene are SGHDT and YYEEEE. V shed 4 bases and J 7 bases; nucleotides not matched to a gene: 9. The CDR3 runs 16 residues.